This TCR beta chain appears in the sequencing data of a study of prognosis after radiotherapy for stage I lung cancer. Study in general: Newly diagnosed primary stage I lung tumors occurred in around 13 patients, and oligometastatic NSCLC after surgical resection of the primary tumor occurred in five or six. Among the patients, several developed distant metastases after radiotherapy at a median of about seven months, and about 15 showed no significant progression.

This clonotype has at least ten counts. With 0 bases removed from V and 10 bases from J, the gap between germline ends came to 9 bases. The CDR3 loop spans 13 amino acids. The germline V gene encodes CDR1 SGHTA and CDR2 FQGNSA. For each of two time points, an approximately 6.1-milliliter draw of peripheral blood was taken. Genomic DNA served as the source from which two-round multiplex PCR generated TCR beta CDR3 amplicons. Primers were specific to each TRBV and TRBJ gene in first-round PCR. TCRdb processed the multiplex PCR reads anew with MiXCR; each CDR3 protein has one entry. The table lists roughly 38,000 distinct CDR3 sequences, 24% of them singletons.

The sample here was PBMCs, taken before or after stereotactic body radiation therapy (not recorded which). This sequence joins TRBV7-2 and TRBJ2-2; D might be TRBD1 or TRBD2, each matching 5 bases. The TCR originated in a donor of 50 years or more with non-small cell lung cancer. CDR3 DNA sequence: TGTGCCAGCAGCTTAGCCGGGACCCCGGAGCTGTTTTTT. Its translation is CASSLAGTPELFF.